This T cell receptor beta chain was captured in a study of blood T cell repertoires in COVID-19. Overall study: Whether acute or convalescent, the COVID-19 samples came from the United States, Italy and Spain. T cells, B-cell-depleted T cells, or PBMCs supplied cDNA or gDNA.

The germline gives CDR1 MNHNY, CDR2 SVGAGI (reference sequence). This CDR3 comprises 16 residues. With V trimmed by 5 bases and J by 1 base, 8 bases remained unmatched. Seattle's enrolled individuals joined amid active infection and were then monitored longitudinally. Authors' processing steps: Reference gene primer amplification yielded estimated nucleated cell counts. TCRdb's table, derived via immunoSEQ multiplex PCR, lists solely in-frame clones and lacks some. V and J calls and clone size come straight from that table; D and trimming were deduced from the DNA. The sample comprises roughly 160,000 clones, about 88% of which are singletons, and 5% to 6% rests with the top ten.

This receptor was identified in a woman aged 50 to 65 with COVID-19, enrolled during active disease. The specimen sequenced was peripheral blood. The chain links TRBV6-6 to TRBJ1-3; 7 bases are shared with TRBD1. CDR3 DNA sequence: TGTGCCAGCAGTAATACAGGGGTCTTGTCTGGAAACACCATATATTTT. Residues: CASSNTGVLSGNTIYF.